Listed below are T cell receptor beta chains from one sample, sequenced in a study of cytomegalovirus exposure and HLA in healthy donors. Produced via immunoSEQ multiplex PCR; TCRdb's table is partial and in-frame only. This table holds roughly 330,000 clones, about 85% found once. Sequences were obtained from PBMCs. These receptors all come from a woman under 40 in good health and CMV-seropositive. Each CDR3 is given with its conserved first and last residue. The D gene is left open where the match is weak. Expanded clones are given a class, and other clones once, few, many or no size at all.

j_call: TRBJ1-5; d_call: TRBD1; v_call: TRBV27; clone_size: -; cdr3_aa: CASSPKQIAGQGLGLANQPQHF; cdr3_nt: TGTGCCAGCAGTCCCAAGCAAATCGCCGGACAGGGGTTGGGGCTTGCCAATCAGCCCCAGCATTTT
j_call: TRBJ2-1; d_call: TRBD1; v_call: TRBV5-1; clone_size: -; cdr3_aa: CASNQGAGNEQFF; cdr3_nt: TGCGCCAGCAACCAGGGGGCAGGGAATGAGCAGTTCTTC
j_call: TRBJ2-7; d_call: TRBD2; v_call: TRBV7-2; clone_size: -; cdr3_aa: CASSPRLAGGPYEQYF; cdr3_nt: TGTGCCAGCAGCCCCCGACTAGCGGGAGGGCCTTACGAGCAGTACTTC
j_call: TRBJ2-7; d_call: TRBD2; v_call: TRBV7-6; clone_size: -; cdr3_aa: CASSPSGRSYEQYF; cdr3_nt: TGTGCCAGCAGTCCTAGCGGGAGGTCGTACGAGCAGTACTTC
j_call: TRBJ2-3; d_call: TRBD2; v_call: TRBV15; clone_size: -; cdr3_aa: CATSRSGTSTDTQYF; cdr3_nt: TGTGCCACCAGCAGAAGCGGGACGAGCACAGATACGCAGTATTTT
j_call: TRBJ1-5; d_call: TRBD1; v_call: TRBV7-2; clone_size: once; cdr3_aa: CASSETGSGQPQHF; cdr3_nt: TGTGCCAGCAGCGAGACAGGGTCCGGACAGCCCCAGCATTTT
j_call: TRBJ1-5; d_call: -; v_call: TRBV27; clone_size: -; cdr3_aa: CASSLGGESQPQHF; cdr3_nt: TGTGCCAGCAGTTTAGGGGGGGAAAGTCAGCCCCAGCATTTT
j_call: TRBJ2-2; d_call: -; v_call: TRBV5-6; clone_size: -; cdr3_aa: CASSRDQSNTGELFF; cdr3_nt: TGTGCCAGCAGCAGGGATCAGAGCAACACCGGGGAGCTGTTTTTT
j_call: TRBJ2-5; d_call: -; v_call: TRBV7-2; clone_size: -; cdr3_aa: CASSISQETQYF; cdr3_nt: TGTGCCAGCAGCATCAGCCAAGAGACCCAGTACTTC
j_call: TRBJ1-2; d_call: TRBD1; v_call: TRBV11-2; clone_size: -; cdr3_aa: CASSLLTGDRYGYTF; cdr3_nt: TGTGCCAGCAGCTTATTGACAGGGGACCGCTATGGCTACACCTTC